Reported below is one T cell receptor (beta chain). This entry is derived from a study of T cell changes during pregnancy in multiple sclerosis. TCRdb keeps only in-frame clones here, not all; method: immunoSEQ multiplex PCR. The table includes around 71,000 clones, 92% detected once. With 5 bases clipped from V and 4 bases from J, the junction kept 3 bases outside the gene matches. Germline values: CDR1 SSHAT, CDR2 FNYEAQ (reference sequence). This CDR3 has 16 residues. The J gene is TRBJ2-3, the V gene TRBV7-7; 16 nucleotides line up with TRBD2. This TCR was recovered from a female donor with multiple sclerosis, enrolled in a pregnancy study. Sequencing used peripheral blood, obtained after pregnancy. The CDR3 protein is CASSPGLAGGADTQYF. CDR3 bases: TGTGCCAGCAGCCCGGGACTAGCGGGAGGGGCAGATACGCAGTATTTT.